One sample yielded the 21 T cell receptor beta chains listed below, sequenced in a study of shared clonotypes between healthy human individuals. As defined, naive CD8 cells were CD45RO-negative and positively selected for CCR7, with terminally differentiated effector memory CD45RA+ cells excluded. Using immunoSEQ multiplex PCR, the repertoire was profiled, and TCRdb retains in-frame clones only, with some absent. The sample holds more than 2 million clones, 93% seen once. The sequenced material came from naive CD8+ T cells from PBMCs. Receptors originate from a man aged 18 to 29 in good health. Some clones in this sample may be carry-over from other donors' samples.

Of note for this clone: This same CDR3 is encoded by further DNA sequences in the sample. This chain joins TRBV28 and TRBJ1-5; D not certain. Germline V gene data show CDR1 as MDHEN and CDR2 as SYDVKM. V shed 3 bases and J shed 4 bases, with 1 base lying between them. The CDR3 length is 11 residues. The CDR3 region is CASSFNQPQHF. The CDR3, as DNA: TGTGCCAGCAGTTTTAATCAGCCCCAGCATTTT. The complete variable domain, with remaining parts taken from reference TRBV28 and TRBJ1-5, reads DVKVTQSSRYLVKRTGEKVFLECVQDMDHENMFWYRQDPGLGLRLIYFSYDVKMKEKGDIPEGYSVSREKKERFSLILESASTNQTSMYLCASSFNQPQHFGDGTRLSIL.

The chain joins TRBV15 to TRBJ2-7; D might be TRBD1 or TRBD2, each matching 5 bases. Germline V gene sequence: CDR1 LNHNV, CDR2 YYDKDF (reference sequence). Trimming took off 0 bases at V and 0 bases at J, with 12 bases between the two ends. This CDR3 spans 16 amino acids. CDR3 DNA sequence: TGTGCCACCAGCAGAGAGGGACGCCGGAGCTCCTACGAGCAGTACTTC. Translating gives CATSREGRRSSYEQYF. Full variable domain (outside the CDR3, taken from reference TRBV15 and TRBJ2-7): DAMVIQNPRYQVTQFGKPVTLSCSQTLNHNVMYWYQQKSSQAPKLLFHYYDKDFNNEADTPDNFQSRRPNTSFCFLDIRSPGLGDTAMYLCATSREGRRSSYEQYFGPGTRLTVT.

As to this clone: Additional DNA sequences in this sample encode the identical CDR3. CDR3 nucleotide sequence: TGTGCCAGTAGTATCGGGAGAAACACTGAAGCTTTCTTT. As protein: CASSIGRNTEAFF. The chain combines TRBV19 with TRBJ1-1; D remains ambiguous. The CDR3 totals 13 residues. Germline CDR1 is LNHDA and CDR2 is SQIVND (reference sequence). V was shortened by 3 bases and J by 2 bases, with 7 bases between the two germline ends.

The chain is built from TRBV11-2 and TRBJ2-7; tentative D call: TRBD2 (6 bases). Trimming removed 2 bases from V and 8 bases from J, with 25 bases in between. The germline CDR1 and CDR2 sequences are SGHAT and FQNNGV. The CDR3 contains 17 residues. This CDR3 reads CASSLNLFGGPKPQQYF. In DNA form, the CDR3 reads TGTGCCAGCAGCTTAAACCTTTTTGGAGGGCCCAAGCCACAGCAGTACTTC.

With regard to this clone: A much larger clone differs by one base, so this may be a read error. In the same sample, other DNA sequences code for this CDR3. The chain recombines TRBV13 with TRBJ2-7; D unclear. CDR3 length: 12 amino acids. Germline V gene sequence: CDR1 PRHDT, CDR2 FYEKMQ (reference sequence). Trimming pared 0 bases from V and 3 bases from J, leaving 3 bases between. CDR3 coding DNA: TGTGCCAGCAGCTTAGGAGGCTACGAGCAGTACTTC. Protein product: CASSLGGYEQYF. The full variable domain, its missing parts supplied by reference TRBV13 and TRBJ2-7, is AAGVIQSPRHLIKEKRETATLKCYPIPRHDTVYWYQQGPGQDPQFLISFYEKMQSDKGSIPDRFSAQQFSDYHSELNMSSLELGDSALYFCASSLGGYEQYFGPGTRLTVT.

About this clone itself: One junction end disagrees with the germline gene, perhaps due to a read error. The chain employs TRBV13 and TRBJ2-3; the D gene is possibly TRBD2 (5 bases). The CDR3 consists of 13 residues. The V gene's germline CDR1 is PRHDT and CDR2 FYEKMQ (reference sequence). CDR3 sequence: CASSQDKRDTQYF. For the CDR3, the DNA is TGCGCCAGCAGCCAAGATAAGCGGGATACGCAGTATTTT.

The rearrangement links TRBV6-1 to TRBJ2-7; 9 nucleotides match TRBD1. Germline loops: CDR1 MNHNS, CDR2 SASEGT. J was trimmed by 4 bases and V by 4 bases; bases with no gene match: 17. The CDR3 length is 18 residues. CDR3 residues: CASSAPGQGKLEGYEQYF. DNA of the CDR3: TGTGCCAGCAGTGCCCCGGGACAGGGTAAGTTGGAGGGGTACGAGCAGTACTTC.

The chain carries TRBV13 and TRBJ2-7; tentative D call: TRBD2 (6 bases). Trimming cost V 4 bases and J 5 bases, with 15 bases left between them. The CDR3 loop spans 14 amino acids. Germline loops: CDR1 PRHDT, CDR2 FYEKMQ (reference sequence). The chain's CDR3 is CASSSGLRRDEQYF. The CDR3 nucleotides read TGTGCCAGCAGCTCCGGGTTGAGGAGGGACGAGCAGTACTTC.

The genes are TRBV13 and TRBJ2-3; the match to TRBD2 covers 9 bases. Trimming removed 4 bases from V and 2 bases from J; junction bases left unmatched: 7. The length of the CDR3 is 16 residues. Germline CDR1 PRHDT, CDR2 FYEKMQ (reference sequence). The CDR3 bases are TGTGCCAGCAGCTCGAGGACTAGCGAGTACACAGATACGCAGTATTTT. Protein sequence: CASSSRTSEYTDTQYF.

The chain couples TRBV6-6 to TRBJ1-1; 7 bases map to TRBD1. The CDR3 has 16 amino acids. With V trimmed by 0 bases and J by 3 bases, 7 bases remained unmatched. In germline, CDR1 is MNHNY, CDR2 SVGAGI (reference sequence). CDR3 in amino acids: CASSYSTGRGYTEAFF. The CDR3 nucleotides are TGTGCCAGCAGTTACTCGACAGGGAGGGGGTACACTGAAGCTTTCTTT.

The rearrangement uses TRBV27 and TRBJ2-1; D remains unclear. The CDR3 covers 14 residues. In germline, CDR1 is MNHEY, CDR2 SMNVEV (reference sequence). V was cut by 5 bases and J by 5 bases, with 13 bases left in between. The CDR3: CASSKASVNNEQFF. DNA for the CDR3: TGTGCCAGCAGTAAGGCCAGCGTCAACAATGAGCAGTTCTTC.

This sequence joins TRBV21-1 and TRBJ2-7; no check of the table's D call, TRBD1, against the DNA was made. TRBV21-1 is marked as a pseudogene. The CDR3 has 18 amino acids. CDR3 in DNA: TGTGCCAGCAGCAAAGGGGGACACTCCGGGACACGATCCCACGAGCAGTACTTC. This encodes CASSKGGHSGTRSHEQYF.

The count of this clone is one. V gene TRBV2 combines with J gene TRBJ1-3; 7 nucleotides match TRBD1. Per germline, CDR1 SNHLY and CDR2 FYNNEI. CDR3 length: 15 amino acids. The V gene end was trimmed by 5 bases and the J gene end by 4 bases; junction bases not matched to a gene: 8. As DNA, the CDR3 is TGTGCCAGCAGTACCACAGGGGAATACGGAAACACCATATATTTT. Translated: CASSTTGEYGNTIYF.

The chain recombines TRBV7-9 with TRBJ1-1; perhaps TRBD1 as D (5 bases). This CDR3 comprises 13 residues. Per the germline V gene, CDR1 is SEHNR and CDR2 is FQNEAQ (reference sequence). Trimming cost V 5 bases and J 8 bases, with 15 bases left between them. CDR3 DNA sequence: TGTGCCAGCAGCGTTACCGGGACCGAGGAAGCTTTCTTT. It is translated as CASSVTGTEEAFF.

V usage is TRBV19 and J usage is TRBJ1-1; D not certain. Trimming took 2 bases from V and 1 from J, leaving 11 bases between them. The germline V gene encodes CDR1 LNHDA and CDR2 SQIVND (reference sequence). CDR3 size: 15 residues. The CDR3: CASSIWVSSNTEAFF. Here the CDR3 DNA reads TGTGCCAGTAGTATATGGGTATCATCGAACACTGAAGCTTTCTTT. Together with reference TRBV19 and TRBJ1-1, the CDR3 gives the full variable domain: DGGITQSPKYLFRKEGQNVTLSCEQNLNHDAMYWYRQDPGQGLRLIYYSQIVNDFQKGDIAEGYSVSREKKESFPLTVTSAQKNPTAFYLCASSIWVSSNTEAFFGQGTRLTVV.

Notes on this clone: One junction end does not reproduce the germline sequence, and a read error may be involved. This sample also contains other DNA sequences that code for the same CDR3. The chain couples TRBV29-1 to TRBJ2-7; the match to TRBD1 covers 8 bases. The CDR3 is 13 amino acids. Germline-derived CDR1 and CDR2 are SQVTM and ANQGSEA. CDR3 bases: TGCAGCGTGGAAGCAGGGGGCGCGTATGAGCAGTACTTC. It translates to CSVEAGGAYEQYF.

CDR3 DNA: TGTGCCAGCAGACCGGGACGGAGCTACAATGAGCAGTTCTTC. As protein: CASRPGRSYNEQFF. The gene calls are TRBV2 and TRBJ2-1, with D possibly called TRBD1 or TRBD2 (5 bases each). Trimming shortened V by 6 bases and J by 3 bases, and 12 bases separated the two germline ends. CDR1 is SNHLY and CDR2 is FYNNEI in the germline V gene. CDR3 length: 14 residues. Full variable domain (outside the CDR3, taken from reference TRBV2 and TRBJ2-1): EPEVTQTPSHQVTQMGQEVILRCVPISNHLYFYWYRQILGQKVEFLVSFYNNEISEKSEIFDDQFSVERPDGSNFTLKIRSTKLEDSAMYFCASRPGRSYNEQFFGPGTRLTVL.

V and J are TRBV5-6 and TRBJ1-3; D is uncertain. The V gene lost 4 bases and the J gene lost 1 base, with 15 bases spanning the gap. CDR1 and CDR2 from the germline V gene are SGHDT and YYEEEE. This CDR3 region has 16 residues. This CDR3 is CASSAYNTFSGNTIYF. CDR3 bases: TGTGCCAGCAGCGCATACAACACGTTTTCTGGAAACACCATATATTTT.

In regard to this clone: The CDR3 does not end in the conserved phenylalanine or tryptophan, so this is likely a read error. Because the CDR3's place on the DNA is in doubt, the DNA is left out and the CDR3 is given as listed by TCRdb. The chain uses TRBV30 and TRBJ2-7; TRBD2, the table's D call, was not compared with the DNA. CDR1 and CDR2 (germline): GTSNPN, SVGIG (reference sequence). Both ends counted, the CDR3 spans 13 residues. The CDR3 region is CAWSHKTGAPTFS.

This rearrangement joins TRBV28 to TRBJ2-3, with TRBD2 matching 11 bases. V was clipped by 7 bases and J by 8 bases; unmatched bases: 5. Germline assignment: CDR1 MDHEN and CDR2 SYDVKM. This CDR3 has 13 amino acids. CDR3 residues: CASILAGGSTQYF. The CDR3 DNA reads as TGTGCCAGCATCTTAGCGGGGGGGAGTACGCAGTATTTT.

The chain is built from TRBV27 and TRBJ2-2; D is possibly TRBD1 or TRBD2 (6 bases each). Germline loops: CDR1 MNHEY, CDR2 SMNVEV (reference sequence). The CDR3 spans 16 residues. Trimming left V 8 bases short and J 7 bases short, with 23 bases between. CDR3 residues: CASGLVGGIGIGELFF. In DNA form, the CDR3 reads TGTGCCAGCGGCCTCGTGGGGGGCATCGGGATCGGGGAGCTGTTTTTT.